These T cell receptor beta chains were read from a single sample in a study of cytomegalovirus exposure and HLA in healthy donors. Assay: immunoSEQ multiplex PCR; the TCRdb copy retains only in-frame clones and omits some. The data show about 200,000 clones, with 80% to 85% seen just once and 2.5% to 3.5% held by the top ten. The sequencing sample was made of PBMCs. Every receptor here comes from a woman aged 40-49 years in good health and CMV-seronegative. The CDR3 runs from the conserved cysteine through the conserved F or W. A D gene is named only where the DNA matches it firmly. Clone size is given for some rows only: seen once, a few or many times, or a class if the clone is expanded.

>TRBJ2-7|NA|once|TRBV29-1
CSVENRSHPYEQYF
TGCAGCGTTGAAAACCGGTCCCACCCCTACGAGCAGTACTTC
>TRBJ2-7|TRBD2|NA|TRBV6-5
CASRGSGKNYEQYF
TGTGCCAGCAGAGGTAGCGGGAAGAACTACGAGCAGTACTTC
>TRBJ2-3|TRBD2|NA|TRBV7-9
CASSGSSGYSTDTQYF
TGTGCCAGCAGCGGATCTAGCGGCTATTCCACAGATACGCAGTATTTT
>TRBJ2-3|TRBD2|once|TRBV27
CASSFLAGGGTDTQYF
TGTGCCAGCAGTTTTCTCGCGGGAGGGGGCACAGATACGCAGTATTTT
>TRBJ2-2|TRBD2|NA|TRBV5-1
CASSPRTSANTGELFF
TGCGCCAGCAGCCCTCGGACTAGCGCGAACACCGGGGAGCTGTTTTTT
>TRBJ2-7|TRBD1|NA|TRBV30
CAWSVGTGAREQYF
TGTGCCTGGAGTGTAGGGACAGGGGCGAGGGAGCAGTACTTC
>TRBJ1-1|NA|NA|TRBV5-8
CASSFTGPNTEAFF
TGTGCCAGCAGCTTTACAGGGCCCAACACTGAAGCTTTCTTT
>TRBJ2-7|TRBD1|NA|TRBV14
CASSQLGTGFYEQYF
TGTGCCAGCAGCCAATTAGGGACAGGGTTCTACGAGCAGTACTTC
>TRBJ2-7|TRBD1|NA|TRBV4-1
CASSLFPGQGAPYEQYF
TGCGCCAGCAGCTTATTCCCGGGACAGGGGGCACCCTACGAGCAGTACTTC
>TRBJ2-1|TRBD2|NA|TRBV7-3
CASSLTSGRASEQFF
TGTGCCAGCAGCTTAACTAGCGGGAGGGCCAGTGAGCAGTTCTTC
>TRBJ2-4|NA|NA|TRBV19
CASSPGETSWFDIQYF
TGTGCCAGTAGTCCCGGGGAAACAAGTTGGTTTGACATTCAGTACTTC
>TRBJ2-2|TRBD2|once|TRBV4-1
CASSQATSGNTGELFF
TGCGCCAGCAGCCAAGCGACTAGCGGGAACACCGGGGAGCTGTTTTTT
>TRBJ2-7|NA|NA|TRBV6-5
CASSPYRAIEQYF
TGTGCCAGCAGTCCCTACCGTGCGATCGAGCAGTACTTC
>TRBJ2-2|TRBD1|NA|TRBV6-1
CASRRGRGTGELFF
TGTGCCAGCCGAAGGGGGCGCGGCACCGGGGAGCTGTTTTTT
>TRBJ2-7|NA|NA|TRBV28
CASSFGQYYEQYF
TGTGCCAGCAGTTTCGGACAGTACTACGAGCAGTACTTC
>TRBJ1-1|NA|NA|TRBV27
CASSLILGGADTEAFF
TGTGCCAGCAGTTTAATTCTTGGGGGCGCGGACACTGAAGCTTTCTTT
>TRBJ2-7|NA|once|TRBV5-1
CASSLSGDYEQYF
TGCGCCAGCAGCTTATCGGGGGACTACGAGCAGTACTTC
>TRBJ2-1|TRBD2|NA|TRBV7-8
CASVRLAGGNNEQFF
TGTGCCAGCGTCCGACTAGCGGGAGGGAACAATGAGCAGTTCTTC
>TRBJ2-5|NA|NA|TRBV2
CASSRVETQYF
TGTGCCAGCAGTCGGGTCGAGACCCAGTACTTC
>TRBJ1-2|NA|NA|TRBV9
CASLPGVGDYGYTF
TGTGCCAGCCTCCCCGGGGTTGGCGACTATGGCTACACCTTC
>TRBJ2-5|TRBD2|once|TRBV4-1
CASSPTPGLAAQETQYF
TGCGCCAGCAGCCCCACTCCGGGACTAGCGGCTCAAGAGACCCAGTACTTC
>TRBJ1-5|NA|NA|TRBV10-1
CASRTIPRRVRSDQPQHF
TGCGCCAGCAGGACGATCCCACGGAGGGTCCGCAGTGATCAGCCCCAGCATTTT
>TRBJ1-1|NA|NA|TRBV10-3
CAIRTGTLNTEAFF
TGTGCCATCAGGACCGGGACATTGAACACTGAAGCTTTCTTT
>TRBJ1-1|NA|NA|TRBV14
CASSGDPRGTEAFF
TGTGCCAGCAGTGGGGATCCCAGGGGCACTGAAGCTTTCTTT
>TRBJ2-7|TRBD2|once|TRBV11-2
CASTETVGLAYEQYF
TGTGCCAGCACGGAGACGGTGGGACTAGCCTACGAGCAGTACTTC